One sample yielded the 20 T cell receptor beta chains listed below, sequenced in a study of T cell clonotyping in hematopoietic cell transplantation. The time point was: recipient sample about 28 days before transplant, after cytoreduction. Repertoires were generated with immunoSEQ multiplex PCR, while TCRdb's copy carries only in-frame clones and drops some. The sample consists of 25,000 to 35,000 clones, roughly three quarters of them appearing once. Sequences were derived from peripheral blood mononuclear cells, sampled before stem cell transplant. Source of these receptors: a man over 45 with myelodysplastic syndrome. Some clones in this sample may be carry-over from other donors' samples.

The gene calls are TRBV1 and TRBJ2-1. TRBV1 is shown as a pseudogene. This CDR3 is built from 16 residues. The CDR3 region has the DNA TGCACCGGCAGCCAAGGGGCTCTAGATTCCTACAATGAGCAGTTCTTC. This encodes CTGSQGALDSYNEQFF.

The V and J genes are TRBV30 and TRBJ1-2; D unresolved. CDR1 is GTSNPN and CDR2 is SVGIG in the germline V gene (reference sequence). This CDR3 is built from 10 residues. Trimming cost V 3 bases and J 2 bases, with 1 base left between them. This chain's CDR3 is CAWRNYGYTF. The DNA of the CDR3 is TGTGCCTGGAGGAACTATGGCTACACCTTC.

This clone was detected a few times. The DNA for the CDR3 is TGCGCCAGCAGCCAAGTGGGTACGATCTCTGGGGCCAACGTCCTGACTTTC. Residues: CASSQVGTISGANVLTF. V is TRBV4-1 and J is TRBJ2-6; unclear D gene. Between the trimmed V and J ends, which lost 1 base and 0 bases, there was a span of 10 bases. Germline assignment: CDR1 MGHRA and CDR2 YSYEKL. This CDR3 contains 17 residues.

CDR3 DNA: TGTGCCAGCAGTCCCCTCCTGGAGCAGTACTTC. This gives the protein CASSPLLEQYF. The genes are TRBV6-1 and TRBJ2-7; no firm D call. Germline V gives CDR1 MNHNS, CDR2 SASEGT. The CDR3 runs to 11 residues. V lost 5 bases and J lost 7, with 9 bases in between.

This sequence joins TRBV4-3 and TRBJ1-5; D not certain. The CDR3 is 13 amino acids. With 0 bases removed from V and 6 bases from J, the gap between germline ends came to 6 bases. Per the germline V gene, CDR1 is LGHNA and CDR2 is YSLEER. Written as DNA, the CDR3 is TGCGCCAGCAGCCAAGATCACCTTCAGCCCCAGCATTTT. Its protein is CASSQDHLQPQHF.

As DNA, the CDR3 is TGCGCCAGCAGCTTTACAGGGGTCGAGCAGTACTTC. Translation: CASSFTGVEQYF. The chain has TRBV5-1 and TRBJ2-7; 7 positions match TRBD1. After removal of 2 bases from V and 6 bases from J, the junction contained 2 bases not matched to a gene. The CDR3 consists of 12 residues. Germline V gene sequence: CDR1 SGHRS, CDR2 YFSETQ.

The chain uses TRBV27 and TRBJ1-1; 10 nucleotides align to TRBD1. Germline CDR1 reads MNHEY; CDR2 reads SMNVEV (reference sequence). J was trimmed by 1 base and V by 6 bases; bases with no gene match: 8. The CDR3 spans 16 residues. Written as DNA, the CDR3 is TGTGCCAGCAGGACCGACAGGGGGCATGGGAACACTGAAGCTTTCTTT. Translation: CASRTDRGHGNTEAFF.

The chain carries TRBV14 and TRBJ1-6, with TRBD1 matching over 11 bases. The CDR3 sequence is 15 residues long. The germline V gene has CDR1 SGHDN and CDR2 FVKESK. V lost 1 base and J lost 9; bases outside the gene matches: 2. The CDR3 loop is CASSQGTGGTSPLHF. For the CDR3, the DNA is TGTGCCAGCAGCCAAGGGACAGGGGGCACTTCACCCCTCCACTTT.

This chain uses TRBV25-1 with TRBJ2-7, with 8 bases fitting TRBD1. Unmatched junction bases numbered 6, after V lost 2 bases and J lost 3 bases. Germline CDR1 and CDR2: MGHDK and SYGVNS. This CDR3 is built from 15 residues. The CDR3 here is CASSEPQGASYEQYF. CDR3 DNA sequence: TGTGCCAGCAGTGAACCGCAGGGGGCGAGCTACGAGCAGTACTTC.

There are a few counts of this clone. This rearrangement joins TRBV4-1 to TRBJ1-2; the match to TRBD1 covers 7 bases. Trimming cost V 1 base and J 4 bases; bases outside gene matches: 6. Germline-derived CDR1 and CDR2 are MGHRA and YSYEKL. CDR3 length: 15 amino acids. This CDR3 is CASSQGGTDFYGYTF. For the CDR3, the DNA is TGCGCCAGCAGCCAAGGTGGGACAGATTTCTATGGCTACACCTTC.

The chain is built from TRBV7-2 and TRBJ2-1; D not certain. CDR3 size: 11 residues. Germline V gene sequence: CDR1 SGHTA, CDR2 FQGNSA. The V gene lost 5 bases and the J gene lost 8 bases, with 7 bases spanning the gap. The CDR3 nucleotides read TGTGCCAGCAGCCAATACGATGAGCAGTTCTTC. Encoded protein: CASSQYDEQFF.

V usage is TRBV20-1 and J usage is TRBJ1-2; D not certain. Germline CDR1 and CDR2: DFQATT and SNEGSKA (reference sequence). V shed 8 bases and J shed 8 bases, with 9 bases lying between them. There are 9 residues in the CDR3. The CDR3 bases are TGCAGTTCGAATGGGGGCTACACCTTC. Encoded protein: CSSNGGYTF.

This clone showed up just a few times. The V gene is TRBV5-4, the J gene TRBJ2-2, with D uncertain. CDR1 is SGHNT, CDR2 YYREEE, per germline (reference sequence). V lost 4 bases to trimming and J lost 4 bases, with 17 bases between them. The length of the CDR3 is 16 residues. The CDR3 region is CASSPGGRVGTGELFF. The DNA of the CDR3 is TGTGCCAGCAGCCCCGGCGGTAGGGTAGGCACCGGGGAGCTGTTTTTT.

V is TRBV9 and J is TRBJ2-7; D is unclear. The CDR3 loop spans 13 amino acids. Germline V lookup: CDR1 SGDLS, CDR2 YYNGEE. V lost 0 bases, J lost 1 base, and 5 bases lay in between. CDR3 in DNA: TGTGCCAGCAGCGTAGGGCAGTCCTACGAGCAGTACTTC. It specifies CASSVGQSYEQYF.

This clone turned up a few times. The chain couples TRBV28 to TRBJ1-6; D remains unclear. The CDR3 spans 11 residues. V shed 6 bases and J shed 16 bases, with 13 bases lying between them. The germline CDR1 and CDR2 sequences are MDHEN and SYDVKM. The CDR3 DNA is TGTGCCAGCAGGACTCTACGCGAACTCCACTTT. This sequence encodes CASRTLRELHF.

V usage is TRBV6-5 and J usage is TRBJ1-1; no reliable D call. Trimming removed 6 bases at V and 10 bases at J, with 24 bases between. This CDR3 comprises 15 residues. The germline V gene has CDR1 MNHEY and CDR2 SVGAGI. The CDR3 bases are TGTGCCAGCAGGCACGGGGAGTTCGAAGTTCGAGGAGCTTTCTTT. It specifies CASRHGEFEVRGAFF.

This chain connects TRBV6-6 to TRBJ1-1; 9 bases are a match to TRBD1. J lost 6 bases, V lost 5 bases, and 7 bases had no gene match. Germline CDR1 is MNHNY and CDR2 is SVGAGI (reference sequence). This CDR3 has 14 residues. The CDR3 region is CASSTGGGRAEAFF. The CDR3 nucleotides read TGTGCCAGCAGTACAGGGGGCGGTAGGGCTGAAGCTTTCTTT.

CDR3 protein: CASSIRGAGYGYTF. The CDR3 coding sequence is TGTGCCAGTAGTATACGCGGGGCTGGGTATGGCTACACCTTC. The chain employs TRBV19 and TRBJ1-2; tentatively, D is TRBD1 (5 bases). V was shortened by 2 bases and J by 5 bases, with 12 bases between the two germline ends. This CDR3 has 14 residues. Germline CDR1 reads LNHDA; CDR2 reads SQIVND (reference sequence).

V usage is TRBV27 and J usage is TRBJ2-1; 12 bases agree with TRBD2. V shed 4 bases and J 2 bases; nucleotides not matched to a gene: 15. The CDR3 runs 20 residues. Germline V gene lookup returns CDR1 MNHEY and CDR2 SMNVEV (reference sequence). CDR3 sequence reads: CASSSNSGTSGLSPYNEQFF. Written as DNA, the CDR3 is TGTGCCAGCAGTTCAAATTCCGGGACTAGCGGGCTCTCCCCCTACAATGAGCAGTTCTTC.

This clone was picked up one time. This chain connects TRBV29-1 to TRBJ1-3; a possible D gene is TRBD1 (5 bases). V gave up 0 bases and J gave up 5 bases, with 11 bases separating them. The germline CDR1 and CDR2 sequences are SQVTM and ANQGSEA. The CDR3 runs to 14 residues. CDR3 residues: CSVEERGFRNTIYF. The CDR3 DNA reads as TGCAGCGTTGAAGAAAGGGGATTTAGAAACACCATATATTTT.